This T cell receptor (beta chain) was found in a study of T-cell memory formation after mild COVID-19 (dated by TCRdb to 2020 to 2022). Regarding the research as a whole: Most TCR sequence clusters were specific to one of the two donors. T-cell clones expanding and contracting after mild COVID-19 in two donors were tracked by longitudinal TCRalpha and TCRbeta repertoire sequencing. Two young, previously healthy adult volunteers made up the cohort, one male and one female. Study-wide findings and limitations: Contracting CD4+ clones appeared mostly in the CM and EM memory subsets, whereas CD8+ clones were enriched in EMRA. Only two mild cases were covered by the study, and larger cohorts that include severe cases with pre-infection samples were considered necessary. Clones that contracted from day 15 to 85 showed balanced CD4/CD8 phenotypes, whereas a second wave of clones that expanded from day 15 to 37 leaned towards CD4+. SARS-CoV-2 specificity of the second-wave clones peaking on day 37 was not confirmed. Some responding clones were detected in pre-infection memory, which suggested that pre-existing cross-reactive memory T cells had joined the SARS-CoV-2 response.

The CDR1 and CDR2 encoded by the germline V gene are LGHNA and YNFKEQ. Relative to germline, V is missing 8 bases and J is missing 7 bases, with 11 bases of the junction outside any gene match. CDR3 length: 15 amino acids, cysteine to phenylalanine. The CDR3 DNA has 45 bases and is translated from base 1. PBMCs were isolated by Ficoll-Paque density gradient centrifugation. TCRdb records Illumina NovaSeq 6000 as the sequencer. TCRalpha and TCRbeta cDNA libraries were built by 5'RACE with constant-segment primers, adding sample barcodes and unique molecular identifiers. Trizol reagent was used to extract RNA from every sample. Library amplification was performed in two PCR steps, and a second sample barcode and Illumina TruSeq adapters were introduced in the second step. Sequencing of the libraries was done on an Illumina NovaSeq, producing 2 x 150 bp paired-end reads. The paper's processing steps were these. The reads were demultiplexed and collapsed into UMI-guided consensus sequences using migec v1.2.7. Using mixcr v2.1.11, UMI consensuses were aligned to TRA and TRB V and J templates and then assembled into clonotypes. A clonotype was counted as expanded or contracted only when both edgeR and NoisET called the clonotype significant, with the noise models trained on biological replicates. For edgeR calls, a false discovery rate-adjusted p below 0.01 and a log2 fold-change threshold of 1 were applied. PCA with hierarchical clustering of max-normalized trajectories of the 1000 most abundant clonotypes was used as exploratory dynamics analysis. Separately sequenced CD4+ and CD8+ repertoires were used to assign the CD4 or CD8 phenotype of responding clones. TCRdb reprocessed the public reads (quality trimming at Q25 with fastp, clone calling with MiXCR) and kept in-frame beta chains. Each CDR3 protein gets just one entry, which takes the most common genes and DNA from the rows behind it. Here the V and J calls rest on TCRdb's processing, not on the authors' analysis. Within this sample are nearly 110,000 distinct CDR3 sequences, with 17% of them counted one time only. The top ten hold less than 35% of the sample.

In this sample, this clonotype turned up a few times. Its binding antigen is unknown. Base quality data are lacking; no much larger clone is found one base away. The sequence was obtained from an adult woman who had mild COVID-19 (a few samples of this study predate the infection). The sample titles of this study are shuffled in the database, so cell type and time point are left out; the donor was told from shared clones. The V gene is TRBV4-2 and the J gene is TRBJ2-1; the junction holds 10 bases that match TRBD2. Input material: PBMCs or a T cell subset sorted from them (not recorded which). The CDR3 loop reads CASFGWLAGVNEQFF. The bases read TGTGCCAGCTTCGGTTGGCTAGCGGGAGTTAATGAGCAGTTCTTC.